One sample yielded the 18 T cell receptor beta chains listed below, sequenced in a study of T cells in Graves' hyperthyroidism and ophthalmopathy. Amplification of TCR beta CDR3 regions used RNA as the template. The TCR CDR3 first-round RT-PCR relied on the HTBI primer set. In TCRdb, the multiplex PCR reads were re-called with MiXCR into one record per CDR3 protein. The table lists roughly 510,000 distinct CDR3 sequences, less than 25% of them singletons. Sequenced input: blood. The receptors originated from a young man with Graves' hyperthyroidism.

This clonotype was picked up many times. J is TRBJ2-7 and V is TRBV28; D ambiguous. The CDR3 extends over 13 amino acids. V gave up 3 bases and J gave up 3 bases, with 9 bases separating them. Germline CDR1 and CDR2: MDHEN and SYDVKM. The CDR3 here is CASSFPGYYEQYF. The CDR3 DNA follows: TGTGCCAGCAGTTTTCCGGGTTACTACGAGCAGTACTTC.

This clonotype came up a few times. The rearrangement links TRBV3-1 to TRBJ2-4; D gene unclear. In germline, CDR1 is LGHDT, CDR2 YNNKEL (reference sequence). The germline V and J ends were trimmed by 0 bases and 0 bases, with 6 bases remaining between them. This CDR3 is built from 15 residues. The CDR3 coding sequence is TGTGCCAGCAGCCAAGATGAGTTAGCCAAAAACATTCAGTACTTC. Amino acids: CASSQDELAKNIQYF.

Ten or more counts support this clonotype. This rearrangement joins TRBV12-3 or TRBV12-4 to TRBJ1-3; no clear D. V lost 6 bases, J lost 4 bases, and 19 bases lay in between. This CDR3 comprises 16 residues. The CDR3 here is CASSSLPASAGNTIYF. The CDR3 DNA reads TGTGCCAGCAGCTCACTTCCTGCCTCGGCGGGAAACACCATATATTTT.

The chain is built from TRBV19 and TRBJ1-1, with D unresolved. Trimming took off 2 bases at V and 1 base at J, with 14 bases between the two ends. The CDR3 has 16 residues. Germline CDR1 and CDR2: LNHDA and SQIVND (reference sequence). The CDR3 region is CASSINVGVGNTEAFF. The CDR3 DNA reads TGTGCCAGTAGTATAAATGTTGGTGTCGGGAACACTGAAGCTTTCTTT.

Ten or more counts support this clonotype. The V call is TRBV2, the J call TRBJ1-2; a weak D match, TRBD1 (6 bases). CDR3 length equals 14 residues. V lost 3 bases, J lost 4 bases, and 12 bases lay in between. CDR1 is SNHLY, CDR2 FYNNEI, per germline. For the CDR3, the DNA is TGTGCCAGCAGTGAGTTCAGGGGAATCTATGGCTACACCTTC. Protein: CASSEFRGIYGYTF.

This clonotype was observed many times. The chain employs TRBV12-5 and TRBJ1-1, with TRBD1 matching over 10 bases. V lost 5 bases and J lost 1; bases outside the gene matches: 10. Germline loops: CDR1 LGHNT, CDR2 FRNRAP. The CDR3 is 17 amino acids. The CDR3 spells CASGPGGTGAWNTEAFF. The CDR3 coding sequence is TGTGCTAGTGGTCCGGGGGGGACAGGGGCATGGAACACTGAAGCTTTCTTT.

This clonotype turned up a few times. V usage is TRBV20-1 and J usage is TRBJ2-7, with 15 bases lining up with TRBD2. Trimming at V came to 6 bases and at J to 0 bases, leaving 15 bases not matched to a gene. The CDR3 is 19 amino acids. Per the germline V gene, CDR1 is DFQATT and CDR2 is SNEGSKA (reference sequence). The CDR3 bases are TGCAGTGCGGTAGCTCGAGGAGGGACTAGCGGGGGGTCCTCCTACGAGCAGTACTTC. Protein sequence: CSAVARGGTSGGSSYEQYF.

This clonotype has at least ten counts. The chain recombines TRBV4-1 with TRBJ2-5; D remains unclear. The CDR3 consists of 13 residues. V lost 4 bases and J lost 1, with 7 bases in between. CDR1 and CDR2 from the germline V gene are MGHRA and YSYEKL. Written as DNA, the CDR3 is TGCGCCAGCAGCCTCTGGATCCAAGAGACCCAGTACTTC. This encodes CASSLWIQETQYF.

Many counts were recorded for this clonotype. The chain couples TRBV2 to TRBJ1-1, with a tentative D call TRBD1 (5 bases). V lost 6 bases, J lost 1 base, and 12 bases lay in between. Germline assignment: CDR1 SNHLY and CDR2 FYNNEI. The CDR3 length is 14 residues. CDR3 loop: CASRLGTENTEAFF. The CDR3 DNA reads TGTGCCAGCAGGCTCGGGACCGAGAACACTGAAGCTTTCTTT.

This clonotype was picked up many times. V usage is TRBV28 and J usage is TRBJ2-7; D is perhaps TRBD1 or TRBD2 (7 bases each). Germline CDR1 MDHEN, CDR2 SYDVKM. Deletions cut 8 bases from V and 0 bases from J, with 14 bases between. The CDR3 extends over 14 amino acids. In DNA form, the CDR3 reads TGTGCCAGCCAGGGGAGGGGGCTCTCCTACGAGCAGTACTTC. Translation gives CASQGRGLSYEQYF.

This clonotype was counted at least ten times. The gene calls are TRBV11-2 and TRBJ1-2; D ambiguous. The V gene's germline CDR1 is SGHAT and CDR2 FQNNGV. V shed 4 bases and J shed 8 bases, with 17 bases lying between them. CDR3 length: 14 amino acids. CDR3 nucleotides: TGTGCCAGCAGCTCGTGGACCATCTCTGAAGGCTACACCTTC. This codes for CASSSWTISEGYTF.

There are many counts of this clonotype. This chain uses TRBV11-2 with TRBJ2-5, with D possibly matching TRBD2 (5 bases). The V gene's germline CDR1 is SGHAT and CDR2 FQNNGV. Trimming pared 4 bases from V and 9 bases from J, leaving 21 bases between. The CDR3 is made up of 15 amino acids. CDR3 in DNA: TGTGCCAGCAGCTCCCTGTTTTCGGGGAAGAGGGCCCAGTACTTC. It translates to CASSSLFSGKRAQYF.

Ten or more counts support this clonotype. This rearrangement joins TRBV5-6 to TRBJ2-5; no clear D gene. CDR1 SGHDT and CDR2 YYEEEE come from the germline V gene. Trimming took 3 bases from V and 5 from J, leaving 14 bases between them. CDR3 length: 14 amino acids. CDR3 DNA sequence: TGTGCCAGCAGCTCCGGCTGGGATCTGGAGACCCAGTACTTC. Protein sequence: CASSSGWDLETQYF.

At least ten counts were recorded for this clonotype. The rearrangement uses TRBV7-9 and TRBJ2-5, with D maybe TRBD2 (6 bases). The V gene lost 8 bases and the J gene lost 5 bases, with 15 bases spanning the gap. This CDR3 comprises 13 residues. Per germline, CDR1 SEHNR and CDR2 FQNEAQ (reference sequence). The CDR3 nucleotides are TGTGCCAGCGGGAGGCAAGGCTGGGAGACCCAGTACTTC. Translating it yields CASGRQGWETQYF.

This clonotype was seen many times. This rearrangement joins TRBV28 to TRBJ1-1, with D maybe TRBD1 (5 bases). V was cut by 1 base and J by 9 bases, with 27 bases left in between. The CDR3 extends over 18 amino acids. Germline CDR1 is MDHEN and CDR2 is SYDVKM. CDR3 DNA sequence: TGTGCCAGCAGTTTATCTAATAGGGTGAGGAGGGACCTGCGCAAAGCTTTCTTT. Its translation: CASSLSNRVRRDLRKAFF.

This clonotype was detected only a few times. The rearrangement joins TRBV12-3 or TRBV12-4 to TRBJ1-1; 8 positions agree with TRBD1. V was pared by 2 bases and J by 4 bases, with 9 bases of the junction left unmatched. The CDR3 spans 16 residues. CDR3 loop: CASSLSGGRESTEAFF. CDR3 bases: TGTGCCAGCAGTTTATCAGGGGGCAGGGAGAGCACTGAAGCTTTCTTT.

V usage is TRBV15 and J usage is TRBJ1-2, with D possibly matching TRBD1 (5 bases). V was clipped by 6 bases and J by 8 bases, with 13 bases between them. CDR3 length: 12 amino acids. The germline gives CDR1 LNHNV, CDR2 YYDKDF (reference sequence). Here the CDR3 reads CATRRRGVGYTF. CDR3 nucleotides: TGTGCCACCAGAAGGAGGGGAGTCGGCTACACCTTC.

The CDR3 sequence is CASSLSPGQGSLPSQPQHF. CDR3 sequence (DNA): TGTGCCAGCAGTTTATCCCCCGGACAGGGGAGTCTTCCAAGTCAGCCCCAGCATTTT. V and J are TRBV28 and TRBJ1-5, with 9 nucleotides matching TRBD1. The CDR3 runs 19 residues. Germline loops: CDR1 MDHEN, CDR2 SYDVKM. V shed 1 base and J 6 bases; nucleotides not matched to a gene: 16.